This TCR beta chain was captured by sequencing in a study of Ad26.COV2.S vaccination and SARS-CoV-2 variants. Study-level results: Breadth measured for non-spike TCRs was similar across vaccine and placebo recipients. Reported post-vaccination CD8+ and CD4+ T cell responses to spike showed substantial breadth. An underestimation of total T cell responses may have resulted from the TCR breadth and depth analyses. Spike-specific TCR breadth was greater in vaccine than placebo recipients.

The protocol was immunoSEQ multiplex PCR, while the TCRdb copy is restricted to in-frame clones and leaves out a portion. The sample lists approximately 400,000 clones; under 95% were seen once. Remarks on this clone: Antigen: not known.

There are 15 residues in the CDR3. V was clipped by 4 bases and J by 3 bases; unmatched bases: 5. Germline lookup yields CDR1 SGHVS and CDR2 FNYEAQ. This sequence was found in a human donor who had recovered from COVID-19. Sample: peripheral blood, taken after recovery from COVID-19. V usage is TRBV7-6 and J usage is TRBJ1-1; 10 bases agree with TRBD1. The CDR3 DNA is TGTGCCAGCAGCTGGGCGACAGGGGGCCACACTGAAGCTTTCTTT. Translating gives CASSWATGGHTEAFF.